This TCR beta chain came from a study of T cell responses to AZD1222 COVID-19 vaccine. General study findings and limits: Just five or six AZD1222 recipients were seropositive at baseline.

Some clones are missing from TCRdb's copy, which holds only in-frame ones; the method was immunoSEQ multiplex PCR. This table holds about 110,000 clones, roughly 90% found once. With respect to this clone: What it binds is unknown.

The origin of this receptor is an adult in good health. The input for sequencing was peripheral blood, taken on day 0 of AZD1222 vaccination.

The CDR3 is CSASRRVSYGYTF. The DNA of the CDR3 is TGCAGTGCTAGTCGGAGGGTCTCCTATGGCTACACCTTC. This chain uses TRBV20-1 with TRBJ1-2; D remains ambiguous. The V gene lost 3 bases and the J gene lost 4 bases, with 12 bases spanning the gap. CDR1 DFQATT and CDR2 SNEGSKA come from the germline V gene (reference sequence). This CDR3 is 13 amino acids long.